The text below deals with one T cell receptor beta chain. The antigen is unknown. This sample stems from a study of shared clonotypes between healthy human individuals. For the study at large: Donor ages ranged 18 to 49 years: a couple of women, a few men.

Using immunoSEQ multiplex PCR, the repertoire was profiled, and TCRdb retains in-frame clones only, with some absent. Among 2 million or so clones listed, roughly 94% were seen once. The donor population consisted of healthy HIV-negative adults with no recent acute infections or vaccinations. Every donor was a Caucasian adult from Nashville, Tennessee. Looked up from germline, CDR1 is KGHSH and CDR2 is LQKENI. Trimming shortened V by 5 bases and J by 8 bases, and 12 bases separated the two germline ends. The CDR3 sequence is 12 residues long. Study-wide results and limits: Larger estimated richness was generally recorded for naive subsets relative to memory subsets.

The clonotype comes from a man younger than 35 in good health. The chain links TRBV18 to TRBJ1-2; D uncertain. Sequenced input: naive CD4+ T cells sorted from blood. Subset specified: CD45RA+ positively selected. CDR3 sequence reads: CASSERFRGYTF. CDR3 DNA sequence: TGTGCCAGCTCAGAAAGATTTCGAGGCTACACCTTC.